The 21 T cell receptor beta chains below all came from one sample that was sequenced in a study of Graves' ophthalmopathy and Graves' hyperthyroidism. RNA served as the template for amplifying TCR beta CDR3 regions. First-round RT-PCR employed HTBI primers, with a second-round multiplex PCR after it. One entry per CDR3 protein results from TCRdb running MiXCR on the multiplex PCR reads. The sample shows over a million distinct CDR3 sequences, around a third of them seen only once. The sequenced sample consisted of peripheral blood or thyroid tissue (not recorded which). All receptors come from an adult man with Graves' hyperthyroidism.

V usage is TRBV29-1 and J usage is TRBJ2-7; D might be TRBD1 (6 bases). Trimming left V 6 bases short and J 3 bases short, with 12 bases between. This CDR3 is built from 12 residues. Per germline, CDR1 SQVTM and CDR2 ANQGSEA. The chain's CDR3 is CSVGGMDYEQYF. The CDR3 DNA is TGCAGCGTAGGGGGTATGGACTACGAGCAGTACTTC.

This clonotype was seen a handful of times. The J gene is TRBJ2-3, the V gene TRBV2; TRBD1 is a possible D gene (5 bases). Germline V gives CDR1 SNHLY, CDR2 FYNNEI. V was pared by 6 bases and J by 0 bases, with 10 bases between. The CDR3 is made up of 14 amino acids. The CDR3: CASRGLVSTDTQYF. CDR3 nucleotide sequence: TGTGCCAGCAGGGGGCTTGTTAGCACAGATACGCAGTATTTT.

This clonotype has only a few counts. This chain joins TRBV2 and TRBJ2-2; D gene unclear. This CDR3 contains 14 residues. Trimming took off 6 bases at V and 0 bases at J, with 8 bases between the two ends. Germline V CDR1 and CDR2: SNHLY, FYNNEI. The CDR3 loop reads CASRATTNTGELFF. CDR3 sequence (DNA): TGTGCCAGCAGGGCAACGACGAACACCGGGGAGCTGTTTTTT.

In regard to this clonotype: A much more abundant neighbour one base away suggests this may be a read error. The V and J genes are TRBV6-5 and TRBJ2-5; 7 positions agree with TRBD2. Trimming at V came to 10 bases and at J to 9 bases, leaving 14 bases not matched to a gene. Germline assignment: CDR1 MNHEY and CDR2 SVGAGI. CDR3 length: 13 residues. The CDR3 loop is CATRLNGGEAQYF. The CDR3 bases are TGTGCCACTCGACTCAATGGGGGGGAGGCCCAGTACTTC.

This clonotype showed up many times. The chain uses TRBV10-3 and TRBJ2-5, with D perhaps TRBD2 (6 bases). Trimming removed 2 bases at V and 5 bases at J, with 18 bases between. The germline V gene encodes CDR1 ENHRY and CDR2 SYGVKD. The CDR3 is 16 amino acids. The CDR3 spells CAISEPTSGGMETQYF. CDR3 DNA sequence: TGTGCCATCAGTGAGCCGACTAGTGGAGGTATGGAGACCCAGTACTTC.

This clonotype was seen ten or more times. V and J are TRBV12-3 or TRBV12-4 and TRBJ1-4; no definite D call. The V end was cut by 5 bases, the J end by 4 bases, with 14 bases between. The CDR3 runs 15 residues. Here the CDR3 reads CASSHRVPNNEKLFF. DNA of the CDR3: TGTGCCAGCAGTCACCGGGTGCCTAATAATGAAAAACTGTTTTTT.

V and J are TRBV11-2 and TRBJ2-2; 9 nucleotides line up with TRBD1. Trimming cost V 3 bases and J 2 bases; bases outside gene matches: 4. The CDR3 extends over 16 amino acids. The germline gives CDR1 SGHAT, CDR2 FQNNGV. Here the CDR3 DNA reads TGTGCCAGCAGCTTGAGGACAGGGGTTAACACCGGGGAGCTGTTTTTT. This encodes CASSLRTGVNTGELFF.

The chain combines TRBV7-9 with TRBJ2-1, with D possibly matching TRBD2 (6 bases). Looked up from germline, CDR1 is SEHNR and CDR2 is FQNEAQ (reference sequence). Trimming left V 1 base short and J 12 bases short, with 13 bases between. CDR3 size: 13 residues. The CDR3 coding sequence is TGTGCCAGCAGCTTAGAGCCGGGAGCGGGGCAGTTCTTC. Its protein is CASSLEPGAGQFF.

The genes are TRBV20-1 and TRBJ1-2; 8 bases map to TRBD1. Germline CDR1 is DFQATT and CDR2 is SNEGSKA (reference sequence). This CDR3 spans 15 amino acids. After removal of 1 base from V and 4 bases from J, the junction contained 8 bases not matched to a gene. CDR3 DNA sequence: TGCAGTGCTAGAGTTATTGGACAGGGTGGCTATGGCTACACCTTC. It translates to CSARVIGQGGYGYTF.

This clonotype appeared many times. The chain joins TRBV19 to TRBJ2-6; D remains unclear. The V and J ends lost 4 bases and 0 bases respectively, with 4 bases between them. Germline loops: CDR1 LNHDA, CDR2 SQIVND (reference sequence). The CDR3 totals 14 residues. CDR3 loop: CASSKGSGANVLTF. For the CDR3, the DNA is TGTGCCAGTAGTAAGGGCTCTGGGGCCAACGTCCTGACTTTC.

CDR3 residues: CAISPEAVYTEAFF. As DNA, the CDR3 is TGTGCCATCAGTCCCGAGGCAGTCTACACTGAAGCTTTCTTT. This chain connects TRBV10-3 to TRBJ1-1, with unresolved D. Deletions cut 5 bases from V and 3 bases from J, with 13 bases between. CDR3 length: 14 amino acids. Per germline, CDR1 ENHRY and CDR2 SYGVKD.

This clonotype was counted at least ten times. The chain combines TRBV11-2 with TRBJ2-7; 8 bases map to TRBD2. Losses at the gene ends were 1 base for V and 1 base for J; bases not matched to a gene: 3. This CDR3 region has 15 residues. In germline, CDR1 is SGHAT, CDR2 FQNNGV. CDR3 loop: CASSLAGTRSYEQYF. In DNA form, the CDR3 reads TGTGCCAGCAGCTTAGCCGGGACTAGATCCTACGAGCAGTACTTC. The complete variable domain, with remaining parts taken from reference TRBV11-2 and TRBJ2-7, reads EAGVAQSPRYKIIEKRQSVAFWCNPISGHATLYWYQQILGQGPKLLIQFQNNGVVDDSQLPKDRFSAERLKGVDSTLKIQPAKLEDSAVYLCASSLAGTRSYEQYFGPGTRLTVT.

This clonotype has at least ten counts. J is TRBJ1-1 and V is TRBV19; D might be TRBD1 (6 bases). The CDR3 length is 16 residues. The germline V gene encodes CDR1 LNHDA and CDR2 SQIVND (reference sequence). The ends were cut back, 1 base at V and 3 bases at J, with 15 bases in the middle. CDR3 in DNA: TGTGCCAGTAGTATAGGAGGGGGACCTATCTACACTGAAGCTTTCTTT. Protein product: CASSIGGGPIYTEAFF. The whole variable domain, filled in from reference TRBV19 and TRBJ1-1, reads DGGITQSPKYLFRKEGQNVTLSCEQNLNHDAMYWYRQDPGQGLRLIYYSQIVNDFQKGDIAEGYSVSREKKESFPLTVTSAQKNPTAFYLCASSIGGGPIYTEAFFGQGTRLTVV.

A few counts support this clonotype. The CDR3 DNA follows: TGTGCCAGCAGCTCGGGACTAGCGGGAGGGCGGCTAAAGACCCAGTACTTC. Translating it yields CASSSGLAGGRLKTQYF. The V gene is TRBV7-2, the J gene TRBJ2-5; the match to TRBD2 covers 16 bases. Germline V gene data show CDR1 as SGHTA and CDR2 as FQGNSA. The V segment lost 4 bases and the J segment 6 bases; nucleotides outside the gene matches: 8. The CDR3 totals 17 residues.

Turning to this clonotype: A much larger clone is a single base away; this may be a read error. The chain employs TRBV10-3 and TRBJ1-6; no clear D gene. The CDR3 covers 15 residues. Per germline, CDR1 ENHRY and CDR2 SYGVKD. Trimming took 5 bases from V and 9 from J, leaving 17 bases between them. The CDR3 nucleotides read TGTGCCATCAGTTCCGGCCCCTCGATCGGTTCACCCCTCCACTTT. Translation gives CAISSGPSIGSPLHF.

This clonotype has a handful of counts. The chain is built from TRBV12-3 or TRBV12-4 and TRBJ1-5; D gene unclear. With 1 base removed from V and 3 bases from J, the gap between germline ends came to 13 bases. This CDR3 is 16 amino acids long. In DNA form, the CDR3 reads TGTGCCAGCAGTTTAGGAATTGGACGGGACAATCAGCCCCAGCATTTT. Protein product: CASSLGIGRDNQPQHF.

As for this clonotype: Given a much more abundant clone one base away, this may be a read error. This CDR3 reads CASSGLRTYSYEQYF. The CDR3 DNA is TGTGCCAGCAGTGGGCTTAGAACCTACTCCTACGAGCAGTACTTC. J is TRBJ2-7 and V is TRBV25-1; D not resolved. Trimming took 4 bases from V and 0 from J, leaving 13 bases between them. CDR3 size: 15 residues. Germline loops: CDR1 MGHDK, CDR2 SYGVNS.

This clonotype was picked up a small number of times. This chain connects TRBV20-1 to TRBJ1-5; 9 nucleotides align to TRBD1. The CDR3 spans 16 residues. After removal of 3 bases from V and 6 bases from J, the junction contained 12 bases not matched to a gene. Germline V gene data show CDR1 as DFQATT and CDR2 as SNEGSKA (reference sequence). The DNA for the CDR3 is TGCAGTGCTAGTCTTGCTCCTCGGGACAGGGCTCAGCCCCAGCATTTT. It is translated as CSASLAPRDRAQPQHF.

This clonotype was picked up one time. V is TRBV7-6 and J is TRBJ2-5; 9 bases match TRBD2. CDR1 and CDR2 from the germline V gene are SGHVS and FNYEAQ. Trimming removed 1 base from V and 5 bases from J; junction bases left unmatched: 5. The CDR3 spans 15 residues. CDR3 sequence reads: CASSLGGRAYETQYF. CDR3 DNA: TGTGCCAGCAGCTTAGGCGGGAGGGCCTATGAGACCCAGTACTTC.

This clonotype was counted ten times or more. The rearrangement links TRBV7-9 to TRBJ1-4, with D unresolved. CDR3 size: 13 residues. Germline CDR1 and CDR2: SEHNR and FQNEAQ (reference sequence). Trimming stripped 5 bases from V and 4 bases from J, with 8 bases between. The CDR3 protein is CASSLIRNEKLFF. CDR3 nucleotide sequence: TGTGCCAGCAGCCTTATACGTAATGAAAAACTGTTTTTT. Based on the CDR3 plus reference TRBV7-9 and TRBJ1-4, the full variable domain is DTGVSQNPRHKITKRGQNVTFRCDPISEHNRLYWYRQTLGQGPEFLTYFQNEAQLEKSRLLSDRFSAERPKGSFSTLEIQRTEQGDSAMYLCASSLIRNEKLFFGSGTQLSVL.

Notes on this clonotype: A much bigger clone sits one base away, suggesting this may be a read error. This CDR3 reads CSASYSSYEQHF. The CDR3 DNA sequence: TGCAGTGCTAGCTATTCTAGCTACGAGCAGCACTTC. V and J are TRBV20-1 and TRBJ2-7; D perhaps matches TRBD2 (5 bases). The CDR3 has 12 residues. Germline CDR1 DFQATT, CDR2 SNEGSKA (reference sequence).